Each of the 26 T cell receptor beta chains below was sequenced from the same sample in a study of CD8+ T cells in alopecia areata (dated by TCRdb to the late 2010s). Interpreted using the paper, the time point label stands for: 20 to 30 weeks on oral tofacitinib. The sample's treatment or condition label, in plain terms: oral pan-JAK inhibitor, 5-10 mg twice daily. Library preparation used the immunoSEQ multiplex PCR assay. To provide template for TCR sequencing, every sample had RNA extracted and reverse transcribed into cDNA. Drawn from immuneACCESS, this table holds only the in-frame rearrangements with V and J called that TCRdb kept. Clones are partly lost; checked studies trace under half to an unresolved V gene and leave the rest unexplained. The sample records about 76,000 clones, around 60% of which are singletons. The top ten hold 20% to 30% of the sample. The material was CD8+ T cells sorted from blood, obtained at week 24, from a patient treated with tofacitinib. Receptor source: a human donor with alopecia areata.

The chain employs TRBV27 and TRBJ1-2; 7 bases agree with TRBD1. V shed 2 bases and J 3 bases; nucleotides not matched to a gene: 6. The CDR3 extends over 15 amino acids. Germline CDR1 and CDR2: MNHEY and SMNVEV (reference sequence). The CDR3 bases are TGTGCCAGCAGTTTAGTGGCGACAGGGCACTATGGCTACACCTTC. Translating gives CASSLVATGHYGYTF.

This rearrangement joins TRBV4-1 to TRBJ2-3; TRBD2 agrees at 12 bases. CDR3 size: 16 residues. The V gene's germline CDR1 is MGHRA and CDR2 YSYEKL. The junction had 0 bases not matched to a gene; V was cut back by 1 base and J by 1 base. The CDR3 here is CASSQGLAGGTDTQYF. CDR3 in DNA: TGCGCCAGCAGCCAAGGACTAGCGGGGGGCACAGATACGCAGTATTTT.

The gene calls are TRBV10-3 and TRBJ2-7, with 10 bases fitting TRBD1. Germline V lookup: CDR1 ENHRY, CDR2 SYGVKD. V dropped 10 bases and J dropped 6; count of bases not matched to a gene: 12. The CDR3 runs to 14 residues. CDR3 protein: CASRTGQGSGEQYF. The CDR3 DNA sequence: TGTGCCAGCCGAACGGGACAGGGGTCGGGCGAGCAGTACTTC.

This clone showed up just a few times. The chain carries TRBV27 and TRBJ2-5, with D perhaps TRBD1 (6 bases). The CDR3 totals 13 residues. Germline CDR1 is MNHEY and CDR2 is SMNVEV (reference sequence). Trimming took 6 bases from V and 6 from J, leaving 14 bases between them. DNA of the CDR3: TGTGCCAGCAGCCACGGCCAGGGGAAGACCCAGTACTTC. Its protein product is CASSHGQGKTQYF.

This clone was detected a few times. CDR3: CASSQAGGGGAETQYF. CDR3 nucleotide sequence: TGTGCCAGCAGCCAAGCTGGCGGGGGGGGCGCGGAGACCCAGTACTTC. The V call is TRBV4-2, the J call TRBJ2-5; the match to TRBD2 covers 9 bases. The CDR3 extends over 16 amino acids. After removal of 1 base from V and 5 bases from J, the junction contained 8 bases not matched to a gene. CDR1 and CDR2 from the germline V gene are LGHNA and YNFKEQ.

The rearrangement uses TRBV4-1 and TRBJ2-1; no firm D call. Germline CDR1 and CDR2: MGHRA and YSYEKL. V gave up 4 bases and J gave up 5 bases, with 3 bases separating them. The CDR3 contains 11 residues. The CDR3 region is CASSRNNEQFF. For the CDR3, the DNA is TGCGCCAGCAGCCGAAACAATGAGCAGTTCTTC.

This sequence joins TRBV7-9 and TRBJ2-2, with TRBD1 matching over 7 bases. The V gene's germline CDR1 is SEHNR and CDR2 FQNEAQ (reference sequence). This CDR3 has 16 residues. The J segment lost 5 bases and the V segment lost 4 bases, leaving 10 bases of the junction unmatched. CDR3 in DNA: TGTGCCAGCAGCTCCTTAGGGGGCTTAGGAACCGGGGAGCTGTTTTTT. It specifies CASSSLGGLGTGELFF.

V is TRBV16 and J is TRBJ1-4, with D perhaps TRBD1 (5 bases). Between the trimmed V and J ends, which lost 3 bases and 6 bases, there was a span of 11 bases. CDR3 size: 14 residues. The germline CDR1 and CDR2 sequences are KGHSY and FQNENV. This CDR3 is CASSHHPGDEKLFF. CDR3 nucleotide sequence: TGTGCCAGCAGCCATCACCCGGGGGATGAAAAACTGTTTTTT. The full variable domain, its missing parts supplied by reference TRBV16 and TRBJ1-4, is GEEVAQTPKHLVRGEGQKAKLYCAPIKGHSYVFWYQQVLKNEFKFLISFQNENVFDETGMPKERFSAKCLPNSPCSLEIQATKLEDSAVYFCASSHHPGDEKLFFGSGTQLSVL.

This clone occurred once. V and J are TRBV4-3 and TRBJ2-7, with 11 nucleotides matching TRBD2. CDR3 length: 14 amino acids. Trimming at V came to 4 bases and at J to 3 bases, leaving 2 bases not matched to a gene. CDR1 and CDR2 from the germline V gene are LGHNA and YSLEER. This CDR3 is CASSPGLAVYEQYF. The CDR3 region has the DNA TGCGCCAGCAGCCCGGGACTAGCGGTCTACGAGCAGTACTTC.

On this clone: A read error may account for a junction end that differs from germline. The V gene is TRBV4-1, the J gene TRBJ1-1, with a possible D match to TRBD1 (5 bases). In germline, CDR1 is MGHRA, CDR2 YSYEKL. The CDR3 has 16 residues. The CDR3 DNA reads as TGCGCCAGCAGCCAAAGCCCTGGGGGGATGAACACTGAAGCTTCCTTT. It translates to CASSQSPGGMNTEASF.

This clone was picked up one time. This chain joins TRBV7-9 and TRBJ1-1; no firm D call. V was shortened by 4 bases and J by 7 bases, with 7 bases between the two germline ends. Germline CDR1 and CDR2: SEHNR and FQNEAQ (reference sequence). The CDR3 runs 11 residues. Here the CDR3 DNA reads TGTGCCAGCAGCTCGGGCAGTGAAGCTTTCTTT. This gives the protein CASSSGSEAFF.

The count of this clone is one. This chain uses TRBV9 with TRBJ1-1; the D is unclear. V lost 0 bases, J lost 4 bases, and 13 bases lay in between. The germline V gene has CDR1 SGDLS and CDR2 YYNGEE. The CDR3 consists of 15 residues. The CDR3 loop reads CASSVVEGYSTEAFF. The CDR3 coding sequence is TGTGCCAGCAGCGTAGTCGAAGGATATAGCACTGAAGCTTTCTTT.

The J gene is TRBJ2-2, the V gene TRBV7-9; no clear D. CDR3 size: 13 residues. Looked up from germline, CDR1 is SEHNR and CDR2 is FQNEAQ (reference sequence). The V gene lost 5 bases and the J gene lost 5 bases, with 9 bases spanning the gap. The CDR3 coding sequence is TGTGCCAGCAGCCTTTTGTCGACCGGGGAGCTGTTTTTT. It yields the protein CASSLLSTGELFF.

The CDR3 nucleotides are TGTGCCAGCAGTGAATCGGGGGGGCTAACAGATACGCAGTATTTT. Protein product: CASSESGGLTDTQYF. The chain uses TRBV25-1 and TRBJ2-3; TRBD2 matches 8 bases. The CDR3 is made up of 15 amino acids. Trimming at V came to 1 base and at J to 3 bases, leaving 3 bases not matched to a gene. CDR1 and CDR2 from the germline V gene are MGHDK and SYGVNS.

The rearrangement joins TRBV30 to TRBJ1-2; D not resolved. V gave up 4 bases and J gave up 6 bases, with 18 bases separating them. Germline CDR1 GTSNPN, CDR2 SVGIG (reference sequence). The CDR3 sequence is 14 residues long. CDR3 sequence reads: CAWTVVVTLNGYTF. CDR3 DNA sequence: TGTGCCTGGACCGTAGTAGTTACCCTTAATGGCTACACCTTC.

The chain joins TRBV7-9 to TRBJ1-2; D gene ambiguous. V was shortened by 3 bases and J by 1 base, with 12 bases between the two germline ends. Germline loops: CDR1 SEHNR, CDR2 FQNEAQ (reference sequence). The CDR3 is 15 amino acids. This CDR3 reads CASSFYSEYNYGYTF. In DNA, the CDR3 is TGTGCCAGCAGCTTTTATTCTGAGTATAACTATGGCTACACCTTC.

The gene calls are TRBV7-9 and TRBJ1-1; D unclear. The CDR3 length is 14 residues. CDR1 SEHNR and CDR2 FQNEAQ come from the germline V gene (reference sequence). With 1 base removed from V and 4 bases from J, the gap between germline ends came to 10 bases. The CDR3 bases are TGTGCCAGCAGCTTAGATGGGGAGGCCACTGAAGCTTTCTTT. Its protein is CASSLDGEATEAFF. Together with reference TRBV7-9 and TRBJ1-1, the CDR3 gives the full variable domain: DTGVSQNPRHKITKRGQNVTFRCDPISEHNRLYWYRQTLGQGPEFLTYFQNEAQLEKSRLLSDRFSAERPKGSFSTLEIQRTEQGDSAMYLCASSLDGEATEAFFGQGTRLTVV.

In its sample, this clone was seen a few times. The chain combines TRBV10-3 with TRBJ2-5, with D possibly TRBD2 on 5 matching bases. CDR3 length equals 17 residues. The V and J ends lost 0 bases and 2 bases respectively, with 16 bases between them. CDR1 and CDR2 from the germline V gene are ENHRY and SYGVKD. CDR3 bases: TGTGCCATCAGTGAGTCGATTTCGGGGAAAACGCAAGAGACCCAGTACTTC. Translation gives CAISESISGKTQETQYF.

The chain is built from TRBV13 and TRBJ1-1; 7 bases agree with TRBD1. Per the germline V gene, CDR1 is PRHDT and CDR2 is FYEKMQ (reference sequence). This CDR3 contains 17 residues. V lost 5 bases to trimming and J lost 5 bases; unmatched junction nucleotides: 17. This CDR3 is CASSGGQTYTGGTEAFF. The CDR3 DNA is TGTGCCAGCAGCGGGGGACAGACTTACACTGGCGGGACTGAAGCTTTCTTT.

A few counts support this clone. The chain carries TRBV4-3 and TRBJ1-5, with D perhaps TRBD1 (5 bases). CDR3 length: 13 residues. Trimming took off 2 bases at V and 8 bases at J, with 10 bases between the two ends. The germline CDR1 and CDR2 sequences are LGHNA and YSLEER. CDR3 region: CASSQQGREPQHF. The CDR3 nucleotides read TGCGCCAGCAGCCAACAGGGACGAGAGCCCCAGCATTTT.

V gene TRBV27 combines with J gene TRBJ1-5; the match to TRBD1 covers 7 bases. With 6 bases clipped from V and 4 bases from J, the junction kept 0 bases outside the gene matches. The germline CDR1 and CDR2 sequences are MNHEY and SMNVEV (reference sequence). The CDR3 is 12 amino acids. CDR3 bases: TGTGCCAGCAGGACAGGGAATCAGCCCCAGCATTTT. Translating gives CASRTGNQPQHF.

This clone was counted a single time. The chain has TRBV7-8 and TRBJ2-7; 15 bases agree with TRBD2. Germline V gene sequence: CDR1 SGHVS, CDR2 FQNEAQ. The V segment lost 4 bases and the J segment 4 bases; nucleotides outside the gene matches: 8. There are 17 residues in the CDR3. As DNA, the CDR3 is TGTGCCAGCAGCTCAGGACTAGCGGGGGGGCAATCTTACGAGCAGTACTTC. It translates to CASSSGLAGGQSYEQYF.

The chain employs TRBV13 and TRBJ1-2; 7 positions match TRBD1. The ends lost 3 bases at V and 2 bases at J; junction bases unmatched: 6. Germline V gene lookup returns CDR1 PRHDT and CDR2 FYEKMQ (reference sequence). This CDR3 has 15 amino acids. Here the CDR3 DNA reads TGTGCCAGCAGCTTGGGCCGGGACAGAAACTATGGCTACACCTTC. Its translation: CASSLGRDRNYGYTF.

Only a few counts were recorded for this clone. The chain uses TRBV7-2 and TRBJ1-5; TRBD1 is a possible D gene (5 bases). The germline V and J ends were trimmed by 5 bases and 2 bases, with 10 bases remaining between them. Germline V lookup: CDR1 SGHTA, CDR2 FQGNSA. CDR3 length: 14 amino acids. The CDR3 protein is CASSPTRGNQPQHF. The CDR3 bases are TGTGCCAGCAGCCCCACCAGGGGCAATCAGCCCCAGCATTTT.

This clone was counted a few times. V gene TRBV21-1 combines with J gene TRBJ2-7; the table's D call TRBD1 went unverified against the DNA. TRBV21-1 is reported as a pseudogene. The CDR3 runs 17 residues. CDR3 sequence reads: CASSNLSRTGANYEQYF. The CDR3 DNA sequence: TGTGCCAGCAGCAACCTCTCCCGGACAGGTGCCAATTACGAGCAGTACTTC.

The chain couples TRBV27 to TRBJ1-1, with D possibly being TRBD1 (6 bases). Trimming left V 0 bases short and J 3 bases short, with 8 bases between. The CDR3 is made up of 14 amino acids. Germline CDR1 reads MNHEY; CDR2 reads SMNVEV (reference sequence). The CDR3 sequence: CASSLSPGDTEAFF. CDR3 nucleotide sequence: TGTGCCAGCAGTTTATCGCCAGGGGACACTGAAGCTTTCTTT.